This T cell receptor (beta chain) was documented in a study of Ad26.COV2.S vaccination and SARS-CoV-2 variants. General study results and limits: Possibly, TCR breadth and depth analyses underestimated total T cell responses. CD8+ and CD4+ T cells specific for spike reportedly responded with substantial breadth after vaccination. Participants given vaccine showed non-spike TCR breadth similar to that of placebo recipients.

Treatment in this sample: around 19 received Ad26.COV2.S at low or high dose, single or two shots; 5 received placebo; per-sample allocation not given. Material that was analyzed had been drawn on day 63 after the first vaccine or placebo injection. The individual, an adult aged 18-55 years, was a donor in Boston. Germline V lookup: CDR1 MNHEY, CDR2 SMNVEV (reference sequence). Trimming stripped 6 bases from V and 2 bases from J, with 11 bases between. The CDR3 is made up of 13 amino acids. About this clone itself: As yet, its antigen is unknown.

Measured with immunoSEQ multiplex PCR; TCRdb has only the in-frame clones, and not every one. The sample contains roughly 400,000 clones, around 90% of which appear only once. This rearrangement joins TRBV27 to TRBJ2-7; TRBD2 is a possible D gene (5 bases). This specimen consisted of peripheral blood, obtained in a trial of Ad26.COV2.S vaccine versus placebo. The TCR was taken from a person aged 18-65 years who received the Ad26.COV2.S COVID-19 vaccine or a placebo. In nucleotides, the CDR3 is TGTGCCAGCAGCACCCCCGGGACCTACGAGCAGTACTTC. The encoded protein is CASSTPGTYEQYF.